A selection of T cell receptor beta chains follows, all from one sample in a study of cytomegalovirus exposure and HLA in healthy donors. Profiled with immunoSEQ multiplex PCR; TCRdb holds only in-frame clones, not every one. In the table there are fewer than 110,000 clones, around 76% of which are singletons. Sequenced: PBMCs. Every receptor here comes from a man aged 18 to 29 in good health and CMV-seronegative. Both conserved end residues are part of each CDR3. A D gene is named only where the DNA matches it firmly. Size tells how often a clone was seen (once, few, many) or the class of an expanded clone, and some rows leave it out.

clone_size: NA; v_call: TRBV6-6; d_call: TRBD1; j_call: TRBJ2-7; cdr3_nt: TGTGCCAGCAGTCCCGGGACAGGAATCGCCTACGAGCAGTACTTC; cdr3_aa: CASSPGTGIAYEQYF
clone_size: NA; v_call: TRBV6-1; d_call: TRBD1; j_call: TRBJ1-4; cdr3_nt: TGTGCCAGCAGCGGACAGGGGGCGAATGAAAAACTGTTTTTT; cdr3_aa: CASSGQGANEKLFF
clone_size: NA; v_call: TRBV6-5; d_call: NA; j_call: TRBJ1-1; cdr3_nt: TGTGCCAGCAGTACCCGGGGGGGTGGGAACACTGAAGCTTTCTTT; cdr3_aa: CASSTRGGGNTEAFF
clone_size: NA; v_call: TRBV7-8; d_call: NA; j_call: TRBJ2-3; cdr3_nt: TGTGCCAGCAGCTTAGGGTTCAGTCCTTCAGATACGCAGTATTTT; cdr3_aa: CASSLGFSPSDTQYF
clone_size: NA; v_call: TRBV19; d_call: TRBD1; j_call: TRBJ1-1; cdr3_nt: TGTGCCAGTAGTATGGGTGGGACAGGGGAAGCTTTCTTT; cdr3_aa: CASSMGGTGEAFF
clone_size: NA; v_call: TRBV6-5; d_call: TRBD1; j_call: TRBJ2-7; cdr3_nt: TGTGCCAGCAGTTACGGGACAGGGCCCTACGAGCAGTACTTC; cdr3_aa: CASSYGTGPYEQYF
clone_size: NA; v_call: TRBV2; d_call: TRBD2; j_call: TRBJ2-1; cdr3_nt: TGTGCCAGCAGCGTACTAGCGGGGGCCTACAATGAGCAGTTCTTC; cdr3_aa: CASSVLAGAYNEQFF
clone_size: NA; v_call: TRBV5-1; d_call: NA; j_call: TRBJ2-5; cdr3_nt: TGCGCCAGCAGCTTGGTTAGTCGGGGAGAGACCCAGTACTTC; cdr3_aa: CASSLVSRGETQYF
clone_size: NA; v_call: TRBV7-9; d_call: NA; j_call: TRBJ1-1; cdr3_nt: TGTTCCAGCAGCTTATTCTCGACTGAAGCTTTCTTT; cdr3_aa: CSSSLFSTEAFF
clone_size: few; v_call: TRBV6-1; d_call: NA; j_call: TRBJ2-7; cdr3_nt: TGTGCCAGCAGTGCGAGGGACAACCTATCCTACGAGCAGTACTTC; cdr3_aa: CASSARDNLSYEQYF